This TCR beta chain was found in a study of shared clonotypes between healthy human individuals. Study-level background: Three CD4 naive, three CD4 memory, two CD8 naive and one CD8 memory plate were used per donor.

Clones were read by immunoSEQ multiplex PCR, and TCRdb kept only the in-frame ones, dropping some. The repertoire holds about 980,000 clones, with less than 85% as singletons. This clone turned up a few times. The receptor was derived from a man between 18 and 35 years old in good health. The sequenced material came from memory CD4+ T cells sorted from blood. The subset here: CD45RA-negative fraction.

The CDR3 loop is CASSVDRGASGELFF. CDR3 bases: TGTGCCAGCAGCGTGGACAGGGGCGCGTCCGGGGAGCTGTTTTTT. The V and J genes are TRBV5-4 and TRBJ2-2; TRBD1 matches at 9 bases. With V trimmed by 4 bases and J by 6 bases, 7 bases remained unmatched. The germline gives CDR1 SGHNT, CDR2 YYREEE (reference sequence). The CDR3 loop spans 15 amino acids.